Below, 10 T cell receptor beta chains from the same sample are listed, as sequenced in a study of siplizumab effects on memory and regulatory T cells. Measured with immunoSEQ multiplex PCR; TCRdb has only the in-frame clones, and not every one. The sample records fewer than 120,000 clones, roughly 92% being singletons. Sequenced: CD4+ T cells sorted from blood. The receptor source for this set is a human donor in good health.

V gene TRBV7-6 combines with J gene TRBJ1-2; 7 nucleotides match TRBD1. The CDR3 extends over 17 amino acids. With V trimmed by 2 bases and J by 0 bases, 9 bases remained unmatched. Germline V gene sequence: CDR1 SGHVS, CDR2 FNYEAQ. The DNA of the CDR3 is TGTGCCAGCAGCTTAAACAGGGGCTCCGGAGCTAACTATGGCTACACCTTC. The encoded protein is CASSLNRGSGANYGYTF.

The chain recombines TRBV6-1 with TRBJ2-1; D is perhaps TRBD1 (7 bases). Germline CDR1 MNHNS, CDR2 SASEGT. This CDR3 comprises 14 residues. V dropped 0 bases and J dropped 8 bases, with 11 bases sitting between them. The CDR3 nucleotides read TGTGCCAGCAGTGAAGCGGCAGGGGGGTATGAGCAGTTCTTC. This encodes CASSEAAGGYEQFF.

This sequence joins TRBV4-1 and TRBJ2-5, with a weak D call TRBD1 (5 bases). V was trimmed by 2 bases and J by 5 bases, leaving 12 bases between them. The length of the CDR3 is 14 residues. Looked up from germline, CDR1 is MGHRA and CDR2 is YSYEKL. CDR3 nucleotide sequence: TGCGCCAGCAGCCAACGGGCTAGGGGCGAGACCCAGTACTTC. This translates into CASSQRARGETQYF.

In DNA form, the CDR3 reads TGCGCCAGCAGCTCTTCGAGGGAGAACACTGAAGCTTTCTTT. Translating gives CASSSSRENTEAFF. The chain combines TRBV5-1 with TRBJ1-1; no firm D call. Germline V CDR1 and CDR2: SGHRS, YFSETQ. The CDR3 spans 14 residues. V was pared by 3 bases and J by 1 base, with 10 bases between.

CDR3 nucleotide sequence: TGTGCCAGCAGTTACCTGGGGGCGCAGTATTTT. Translated, it gives CASSYLGAQYF. The gene calls are TRBV6-5 and TRBJ2-3; D is perhaps TRBD1 or TRBD2 (5 bases each). Trimming removed 2 bases from V and 10 bases from J, with 7 bases in between. The CDR3 has 11 residues. Germline V gene data show CDR1 as MNHEY and CDR2 as SVGAGI.

The chain recombines TRBV20-1 with TRBJ1-1, with a tentative D call TRBD1 (6 bases). This CDR3 has 11 residues. V was pared by 7 bases and J by 1 base, with 7 bases between. Germline CDR1 DFQATT, CDR2 SNEGSKA (reference sequence). DNA for the CDR3: TGCAGTGGGGGGCGGAACACTGAAGCTTTCTTT. Its protein product is CSGGRNTEAFF.

V usage is TRBV5-1 and J usage is TRBJ2-3, with 9 bases identical to TRBD1. CDR1 and CDR2 from the germline V gene are SGHRS and YFSETQ. The CDR3 runs 15 residues. J was trimmed by 0 bases and V by 7 bases; bases with no gene match: 6. CDR3 nucleotides: TGCGCCAGCCAGGCGGGACAGGGCAGCACAGATACGCAGTATTTT. Translation gives CASQAGQGSTDTQYF.

The chain is built from TRBV11-3 and TRBJ1-1; D unclear. This CDR3 comprises 13 residues. In germline, CDR1 is SGHNT, CDR2 YENEEA. V gave up 5 bases and J gave up 1 base, with 8 bases separating them. The CDR3 spells CASSRGGNTEAFF. The DNA of the CDR3 is TGTGCCAGCAGCCGAGGAGGGAACACTGAAGCTTTCTTT.

This clone was counted once. This rearrangement joins TRBV19 to TRBJ2-4, with D perhaps TRBD1 (7 bases). This CDR3 region has 13 residues. From germline, CDR1 is LNHDA and CDR2 SQIVND (reference sequence). V gave up 9 bases and J gave up 6 bases, with 15 bases separating them. The CDR3 loop is CASRGVDLNIQYF. The CDR3 coding sequence is TGTGCCAGCAGGGGGGTCGACTTAAACATTCAGTACTTC.

This rearrangement joins TRBV15 to TRBJ2-2; D is unresolved. CDR3 size: 14 residues. Between the trimmed V and J ends, which lost 6 bases and 5 bases, there was a span of 13 bases. The germline V gene has CDR1 LNHNV and CDR2 YYDKDF (reference sequence). The CDR3 coding sequence is TGTGCCACCAGTCTCCTGAGGAGAACCGGGGAGCTGTTTTTT. Translated: CATSLLRRTGELFF.